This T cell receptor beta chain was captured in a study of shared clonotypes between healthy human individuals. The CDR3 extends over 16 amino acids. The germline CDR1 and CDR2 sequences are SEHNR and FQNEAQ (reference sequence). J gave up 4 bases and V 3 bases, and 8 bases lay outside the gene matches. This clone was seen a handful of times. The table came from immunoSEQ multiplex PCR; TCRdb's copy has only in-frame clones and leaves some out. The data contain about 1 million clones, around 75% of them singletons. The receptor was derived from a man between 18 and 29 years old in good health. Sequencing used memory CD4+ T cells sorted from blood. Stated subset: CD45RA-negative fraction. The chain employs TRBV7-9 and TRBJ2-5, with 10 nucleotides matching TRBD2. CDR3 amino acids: CASSLGSGGAPETQYF. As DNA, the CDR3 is TGTGCCAGCAGCTTGGGAAGCGGGGGGGCCCCAGAGACCCAGTACTTC.